This T cell receptor beta chain is drawn from a study of blood T cell repertoires in COVID-19 (dated by TCRdb to the early 2020s). A note on the overall study: Samples from collaborators originated in the United States, Italy and Spain and spanned both the acute and convalescent phases of COVID-19. The prospective study material was composed of cDNA or gDNA derived from T cells, B-cell-depleted T cells, or PBMCs. The dataset comprised deeply sampled blood TCRbeta repertoires from subjects exposed to, actively infected with, or recovered from COVID-19. The repertoires were released in a freely available public database meant as a resource for research on the immune response to SARS-CoV-2. Samples were obtained from the ongoing ImmuneRACE study (first 160 participants) and from approximately 1,200 subjects provided by 6 global collaborators. A de-identified subject ID, COVID-19 status, age in years and sex were almost always included in the sample metadata. Where available, HLA class I and class II types were obtained from metadata supplied by the sample provider rather than from assay-based typing. What the study reported, not specific to this receptor: Clinical and demographic metadata were provided uncurated, with the amount varying by source and participant.

Only one count was recorded for this clone. It lacks a known antigen. The record has no base qualities; no much larger clone is one base away. One collaborating source in Seattle enrolled patients while the patients were actively infected and followed the patients over time throughout the course of disease. Collaborating institutions collected whole blood in K2EDTA tubes following their own protocols. For TCRbeta analysis, collaborators shipped samples as frozen whole blood, isolated PBMCs, or DNA extracted from either of those sample types. V is cut by 7 bases and J by 5 bases, and the space between the germline ends is 6 bases. The CDR3 covers 10 residues, taking in both the cysteine and the phenylalanine. The sequence is cut down to CDR3 DNA, 30 bases in frame from base 1. The germline V gene specifies MDHEN as CDR1 and SYDVKM as CDR2. TCRbeta CDR3 regions were amplified from genomic DNA using the immunoSEQ Assay, a bias-controlled multiplex PCR. Turning to the authors' computational methods: Within the assay, amplification of reference gene primers was used to estimate how many nucleated cells each sample contained. To quantify the absolute abundance of each unique TCRbeta CDR3 rearrangement, sequence reads were collapsed and filtered. For each sample, productive Simpson clonality was calculated by taking the square root of Simpson's diversity index across productive rearrangements. What TCRdb holds here is the immuneACCESS table cut down to in-frame rearrangements. Part of the clones is not present; checked against another copy, under half of the missing clones reflect an unresolved V gene, and the others are unexplained. V and J calls and clone size follow that table, whereas D and trimming were derived from the DNA. Here the sample has roughly 200,000 clones; 70% to 90% occur a single time. 10% of the sample belongs to the ten largest clones.

This TCR was recovered from a woman between 50 and 59 years old with COVID-19, enrolled during active disease. Sequenced input: peripheral blood. The chain uses TRBV28 and TRBJ2-7, with the D gene not confidently named. CDR3 reads: CASKAHEQYF. The DNA sequence is as follows: TGTGCCAGCAAAGCCCACGAGCAGTACTTC. The variable domain in full, with residues beyond the CDR3 obtained from the reference TRBV28 and TRBJ2-7 genes, is DVKVTQSSRYLVKRTGEKVFLECVQDMDHENMFWYRQDPGLGLRLIYFSYDVKMKEKGDIPEGYSVSREKKERFSLILESASTNQTSMYLCASKAHEQYFGPGTRLTVT.